The clone carrying this TCR beta chain was detected ten times or more. Its target is unknown. Via MiXCR, TCRdb re-called the multiplex PCR reads, giving one row per CDR3 protein. Of 47,000 or so distinct CDR3 sequences listed, more than 20% are singletons. This sample stems from a study of breast tumors, draining lymph nodes, adjacent tissues. Whole-study findings and limits: The lymph node origin of tumor T cells was framed as consistent with a hypothesis, not demonstrated. Tumors had less TCR diversity than lymph nodes, more than nontumor tissue.

The length of the CDR3 is 15 residues. Unmatched junction bases numbered 4, after V lost 4 bases and J lost 3 bases. Germline lookup yields CDR1 MRHNA and CDR2 SNTAGT. The sample taken for sequencing was breast tumor tissue. The source of this sequence is a female donor with breast cancer. Some clones in this sample may be carry-over from other donors' samples. This chain joins TRBV6-4 and TRBJ2-3; 10 bases fit TRBD2. CDR3 sequence reads: CASSALAGETDTQYF. In nucleotides, the CDR3 is TGTGCCAGCAGTGCTCTAGCGGGAGAGACAGATACGCAGTATTTT.